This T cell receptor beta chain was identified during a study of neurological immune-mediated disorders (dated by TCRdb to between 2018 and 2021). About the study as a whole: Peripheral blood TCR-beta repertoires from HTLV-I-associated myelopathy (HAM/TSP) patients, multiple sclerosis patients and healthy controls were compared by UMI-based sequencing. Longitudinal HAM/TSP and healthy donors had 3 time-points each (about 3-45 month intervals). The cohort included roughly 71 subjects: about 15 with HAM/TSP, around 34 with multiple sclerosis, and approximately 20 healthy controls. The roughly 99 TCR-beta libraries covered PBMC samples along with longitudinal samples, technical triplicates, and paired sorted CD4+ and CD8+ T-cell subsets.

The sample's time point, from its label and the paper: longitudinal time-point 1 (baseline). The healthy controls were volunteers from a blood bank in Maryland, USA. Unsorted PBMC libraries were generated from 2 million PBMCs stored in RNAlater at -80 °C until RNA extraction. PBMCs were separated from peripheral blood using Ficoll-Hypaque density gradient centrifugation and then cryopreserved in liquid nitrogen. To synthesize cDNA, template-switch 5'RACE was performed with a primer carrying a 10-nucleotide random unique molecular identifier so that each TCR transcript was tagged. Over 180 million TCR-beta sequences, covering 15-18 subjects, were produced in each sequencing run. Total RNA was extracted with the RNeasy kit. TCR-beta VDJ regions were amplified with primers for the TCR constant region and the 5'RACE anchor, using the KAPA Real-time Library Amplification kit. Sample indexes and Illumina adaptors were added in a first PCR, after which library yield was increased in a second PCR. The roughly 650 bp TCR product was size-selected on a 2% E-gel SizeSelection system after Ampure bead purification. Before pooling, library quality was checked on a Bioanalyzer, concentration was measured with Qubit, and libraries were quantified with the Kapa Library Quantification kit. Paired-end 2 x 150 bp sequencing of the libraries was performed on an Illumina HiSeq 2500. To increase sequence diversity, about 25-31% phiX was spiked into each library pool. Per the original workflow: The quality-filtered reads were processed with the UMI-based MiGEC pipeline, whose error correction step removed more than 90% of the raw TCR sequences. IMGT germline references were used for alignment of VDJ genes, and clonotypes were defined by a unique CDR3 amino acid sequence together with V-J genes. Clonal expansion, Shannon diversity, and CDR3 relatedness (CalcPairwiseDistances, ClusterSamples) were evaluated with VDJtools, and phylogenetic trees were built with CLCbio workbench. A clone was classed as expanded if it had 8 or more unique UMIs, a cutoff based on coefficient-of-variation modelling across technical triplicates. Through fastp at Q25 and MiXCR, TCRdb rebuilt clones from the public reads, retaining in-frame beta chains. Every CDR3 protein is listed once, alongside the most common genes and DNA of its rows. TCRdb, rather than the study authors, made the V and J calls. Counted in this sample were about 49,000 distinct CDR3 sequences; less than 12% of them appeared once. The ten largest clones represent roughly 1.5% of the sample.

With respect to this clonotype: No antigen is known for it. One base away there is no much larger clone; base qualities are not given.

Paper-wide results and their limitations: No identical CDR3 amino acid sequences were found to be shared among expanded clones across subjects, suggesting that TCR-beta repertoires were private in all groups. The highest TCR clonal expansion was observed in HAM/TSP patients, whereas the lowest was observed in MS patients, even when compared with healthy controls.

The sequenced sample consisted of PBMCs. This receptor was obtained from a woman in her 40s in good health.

For the CDR3, the sequence is CASSQGWGSTDTQYF. Read as DNA, the sequence is TGTGCCAGCAGCCAAGGCTGGGGGAGCACAGATACGCAGTATTTT. The rearranged segments are TRBV3-1 and TRBJ2-3; the D call could be TRBD1 or TRBD2, with each sharing 5 bases. Measured from the cysteine to the phenylalanine, the CDR3 is 15 residues long. The entry retains the CDR3 DNA only, 45 bases that are in frame from base 1. The V end loses 1 base and the J end loses 0 bases, and a stretch of 8 bases separates them. As encoded in the germline V gene (reference sequence), CDR1 is LGHDT while CDR2 is YNNKEL.